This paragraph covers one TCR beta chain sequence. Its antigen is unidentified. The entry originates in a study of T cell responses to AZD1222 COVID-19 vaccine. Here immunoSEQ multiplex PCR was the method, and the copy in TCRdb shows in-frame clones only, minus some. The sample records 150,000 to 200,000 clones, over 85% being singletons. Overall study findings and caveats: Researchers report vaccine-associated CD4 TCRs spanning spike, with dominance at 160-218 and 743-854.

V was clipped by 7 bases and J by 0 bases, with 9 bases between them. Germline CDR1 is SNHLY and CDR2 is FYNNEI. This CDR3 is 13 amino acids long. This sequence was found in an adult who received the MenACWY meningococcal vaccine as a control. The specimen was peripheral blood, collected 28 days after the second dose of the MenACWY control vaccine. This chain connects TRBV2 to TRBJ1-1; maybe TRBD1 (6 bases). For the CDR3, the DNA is TGTGCCAGCAATGGACAGTTGAACACTGAAGCTTTCTTT. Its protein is CASNGQLNTEAFF. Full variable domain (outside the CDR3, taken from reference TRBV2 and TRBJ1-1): EPEVTQTPSHQVTQMGQEVILRCVPISNHLYFYWYRQILGQKVEFLVSFYNNEISEKSEIFDDQFSVERPDGSNFTLKIRSTKLEDSAMYFCASNGQLNTEAFFGQGTRLTVV.